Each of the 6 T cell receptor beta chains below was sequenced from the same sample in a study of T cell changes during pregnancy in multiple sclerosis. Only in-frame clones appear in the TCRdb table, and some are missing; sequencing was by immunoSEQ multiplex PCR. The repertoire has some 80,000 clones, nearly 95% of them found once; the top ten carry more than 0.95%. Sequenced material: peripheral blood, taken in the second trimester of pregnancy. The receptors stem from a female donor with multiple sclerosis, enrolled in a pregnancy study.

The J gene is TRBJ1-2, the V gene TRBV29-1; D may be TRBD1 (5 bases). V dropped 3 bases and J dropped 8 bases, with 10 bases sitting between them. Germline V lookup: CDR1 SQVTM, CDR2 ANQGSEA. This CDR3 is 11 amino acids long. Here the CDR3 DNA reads TGCAGCGTTGAGACCAGGGAAGGCTACACCTTC. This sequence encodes CSVETREGYTF. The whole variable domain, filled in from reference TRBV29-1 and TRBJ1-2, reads SAVISQKPSRDICQRGTSLTIQCQVDSQVTMMFWYRQQPGQSLTLIATANQGSEATYESGFVIDKFPISRPNLTFSTLTVSNMSPEDSSIYLCSVETREGYTFGSGTRLTVV.

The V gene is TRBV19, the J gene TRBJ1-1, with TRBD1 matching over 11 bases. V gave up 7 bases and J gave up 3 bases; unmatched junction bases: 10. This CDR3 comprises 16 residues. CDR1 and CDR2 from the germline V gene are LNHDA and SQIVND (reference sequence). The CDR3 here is CASTLGTGGSYTEAFF. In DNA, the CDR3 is TGTGCCAGTACTCTGGGGACAGGGGGTTCTTACACTGAAGCTTTCTTT.

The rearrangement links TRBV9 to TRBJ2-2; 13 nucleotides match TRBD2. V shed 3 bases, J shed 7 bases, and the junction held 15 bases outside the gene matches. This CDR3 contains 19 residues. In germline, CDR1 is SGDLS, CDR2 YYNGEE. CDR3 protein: CASSEGGTSGKSIYGELFF. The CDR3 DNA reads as TGTGCCAGCAGCGAGGGAGGGACTAGCGGGAAGTCTATATACGGGGAGCTGTTTTTT.

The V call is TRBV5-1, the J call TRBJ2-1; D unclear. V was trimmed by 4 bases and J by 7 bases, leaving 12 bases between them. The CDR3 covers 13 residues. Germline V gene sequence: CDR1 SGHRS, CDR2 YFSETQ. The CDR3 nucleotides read TGCGCCAGCAGCCCGGCCCCGGGTAATGAGCAGTTCTTC. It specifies CASSPAPGNEQFF. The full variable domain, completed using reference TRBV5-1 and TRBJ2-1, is KAGVTQTPRYLIKTRGQQVTLSCSPISGHRSVSWYQQTPGQGLQFLFEYFSETQRNKGNFPGRFSGRQFSNSRSEMNVSTLELGDSALYLCASSPAPGNEQFFGPGTRLTVL.

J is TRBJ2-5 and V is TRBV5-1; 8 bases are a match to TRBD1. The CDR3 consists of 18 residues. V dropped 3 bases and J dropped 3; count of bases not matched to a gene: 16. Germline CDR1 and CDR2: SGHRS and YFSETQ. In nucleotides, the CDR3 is TGCGCCAGCAGCTATTCAGACAGGGGTAGGAGAAAGGAAGAGACCCAGTACTTC. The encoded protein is CASSYSDRGRRKEETQYF.

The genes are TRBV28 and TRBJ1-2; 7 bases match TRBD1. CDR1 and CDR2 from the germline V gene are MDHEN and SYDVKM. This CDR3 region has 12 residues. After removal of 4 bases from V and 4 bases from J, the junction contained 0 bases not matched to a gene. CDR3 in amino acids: CASSSGGYGYTF. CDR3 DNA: TGTGCCAGCAGTTCAGGGGGCTATGGCTACACCTTC.